This T cell receptor beta chain stems from a study of control samples from healthy donors and cancer patients. Only a few counts were recorded for this clone. Libraries were prepared by immunoSEQ multiplex PCR; TCRdb keeps only in-frame clonotypes and omits some of them. The sample has approximately 150,000 clones, around 94% seen once. The sequenced sample was PBMCs. The clonotype was recovered from a man between 60 and 75 years old with colorectal cancer.

The CDR3 here is CASRDGTGASSYGYTF. The DNA of the CDR3 is TGTGCCAGCAGGGATGGGACAGGGGCCTCATCCTATGGCTACACCTTC. The rearrangement links TRBV27 to TRBJ1-2, with 10 bases that match TRBD1. This CDR3 region has 16 residues. The trim removed 6 bases at V and 4 bases at J, leaving 11 bases unmatched. CDR1 MNHEY and CDR2 SMNVEV come from the germline V gene (reference sequence).